This T cell receptor (beta chain) was documented in a study of post-analysis software for immune sequencing data. Study-wide context: The cohort encompassed relapsing-remitting, secondary progressive and progressive-relapsing multiple sclerosis disease courses. Study outcomes and limitations: Patients used a few TRBV segments, including TRBV5-6, TRBV5-1 and TRBV20-1, more often than controls. Multiple sclerosis was associated with a significant reduction in normalized Chao1 diversity relative to controls. Strong co-clustering by F measure was seen for same-batch samples.

There are a few counts of this clonotype. Its cognate antigen is unknown. Unique molecular identifiers were built into the TCR beta cDNA libraries. TCRdb recomputed calls from the PCR reads with MiXCR, one row per CDR3 protein. The sample lists roughly 400,000 distinct CDR3 sequences, less than 40% occurring once. V lost 4 bases, J lost 5 bases, and 10 bases stayed unmatched. Germline lookup yields CDR1 MGHDK and CDR2 SYGVNS. This CDR3 has 15 residues. The genes are TRBV25-1 and TRBJ1-2; TRBD1 agrees at 7 bases. Source material: blood. This clonotype originated in a girl between 2 and 10 years old with multiple sclerosis. The CDR3 nucleotides are TGTGCCAGCAGTGCGACAGGGTCCCTTTATTATGGCTACACCTTC. It translates to CASSATGSLYYGYTF.